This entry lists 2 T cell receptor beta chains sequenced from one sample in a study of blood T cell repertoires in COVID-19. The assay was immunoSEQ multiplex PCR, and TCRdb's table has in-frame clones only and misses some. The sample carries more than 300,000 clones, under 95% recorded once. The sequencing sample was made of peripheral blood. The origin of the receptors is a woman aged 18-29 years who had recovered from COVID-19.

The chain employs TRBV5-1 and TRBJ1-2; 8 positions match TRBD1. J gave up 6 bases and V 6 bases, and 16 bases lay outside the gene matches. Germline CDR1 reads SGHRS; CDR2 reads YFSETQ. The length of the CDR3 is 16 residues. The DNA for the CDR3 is TGCGCCAGCACCACAGGAGGGACAGGTGGTTTCGATGGCTACACCTTC. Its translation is CASTTGGTGGFDGYTF.

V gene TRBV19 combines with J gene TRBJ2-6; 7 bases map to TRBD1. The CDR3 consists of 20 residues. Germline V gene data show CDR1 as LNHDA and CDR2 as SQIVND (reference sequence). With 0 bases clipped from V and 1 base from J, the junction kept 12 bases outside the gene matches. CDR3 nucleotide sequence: TGTGCCAGTAGTATAGATCAGAGGGGGCGCGATGTTTCTGGGGCCAACGTCCTGACTTTC. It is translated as CASSIDQRGRDVSGANVLTF.